The 26 T cell receptor beta chains presented below share a single source sample, sequenced in a study of blood T cells in healthy people across ages. Combining a sample-barcoded 5' primer with a J-beta primer mix, a second PCR ran for 7 to 11 cycles. Using its own MiXCR run on the 5' RACE reads, TCRdb lists one record per CDR3 protein. In the table there are 650,000 to 800,000 distinct CDR3 sequences, 40% to 50% of which are singletons. Specimen: blood. The receptors derive from a man aged 55-75 years in good health.

This clonotype was counted a single time. A much bigger clone sits one base away, suggesting this may be a read error. This rearrangement joins TRBV7-2 to TRBJ2-1, with 8 bases identical to TRBD1. Germline-derived CDR1 and CDR2 are SGHTA and FQGNSA. V lost 1 base and J lost 13; bases outside the gene matches: 12. The CDR3 spans 15 residues. CDR3 bases: TGTGCCAGCAGCTTAGTTCCAGGGGGCACCGAGACCCAGTTCTTC. Amino acid sequence: CASSLVPGGTETQFF.

A note on this clonotype: At one end, the junction sequence differs from germline, possibly due to a read error. The chain has TRBV12-3 or TRBV12-4 and TRBJ2-5; 8 bases agree with TRBD1. CDR3 length equals 16 residues. Written as DNA, the CDR3 is TGTGCCGGCAGTCCCACAATGACAGGGGCCAAGGAGACCCAGTACTTC. Protein product: CAGSPTMTGAKETQYF.

This clonotype has just a few counts. The V and J genes are TRBV28 and TRBJ2-7; a weak D match, TRBD1 (5 bases). The CDR3 sequence is 17 residues long. Germline lookup yields CDR1 MDHEN and CDR2 SYDVKM. Trimming removed 4 bases at V and 3 bases at J, with 22 bases between. The CDR3 sequence: CASSSPSEKTVGYEQYF. CDR3 sequence (DNA): TGTGCCAGCAGTTCACCAAGTGAAAAGACAGTGGGCTACGAGCAGTACTTC. The full variable domain, with the rest looked up from reference TRBV28 and TRBJ2-7, is DVKVTQSSRYLVKRTGEKVFLECVQDMDHENMFWYRQDPGLGLRLIYFSYDVKMKEKGDIPEGYSVSREKKERFSLILESASTNQTSMYLCASSSPSEKTVGYEQYFGPGTRLTVT.

The chain joins TRBV12-3 or TRBV12-4 to TRBJ2-6; 8 bases map to TRBD2. Trimming took 5 bases from V and 2 from J; bases not matched to a gene: 8. The length of the CDR3 is 17 residues. CDR3: CASSPPRGGPGANVLTF. The CDR3 bases are TGTGCCAGCAGTCCCCCTCGGGGGGGCCCTGGGGCCAACGTCCTGACTTTC.

This chain uses TRBV6-2 or TRBV6-3 with TRBJ2-1; D is undetermined. The CDR3 extends over 15 amino acids. CDR1 is MNHEY, CDR2 SVGEGT, per germline. V was shortened by 0 bases and J by 0 bases, with 6 bases between the two germline ends. CDR3 bases: TGTGCCAGCAGTTACTCAGCTAGCTCCTACAATGAGCAGTTCTTC. Its protein is CASSYSASSYNEQFF.

The CDR3 sequence: CASSQRRFNEQFF. The CDR3 DNA reads as TGCGCCAGCAGCCAACGCAGATTCAATGAGCAGTTCTTC. The V gene is TRBV4-1, the J gene TRBJ2-1; D unresolved. Trimming shortened V by 2 bases and J by 6 bases, and 8 bases separated the two germline ends. The CDR3 is made up of 13 amino acids. Germline V gene lookup returns CDR1 MGHRA and CDR2 YSYEKL.

V is TRBV2 and J is TRBJ2-1; D possibly corresponds to TRBD2 (5 bases). Deletions cut 3 bases from V and 6 bases from J, with 9 bases between. The germline gives CDR1 SNHLY, CDR2 FYNNEI. The CDR3 spans 13 residues. As DNA, the CDR3 is TGTGCCAGCAGTGAGAGGGTCCCCAATGAGCAGTTCTTC. This codes for CASSERVPNEQFF.

The genes are TRBV10-3 and TRBJ1-5, with a possible D match to TRBD1 (6 bases). V lost 4 bases and J lost 6, with 10 bases in between. There are 13 residues in the CDR3. Germline V CDR1 and CDR2: ENHRY, SYGVKD. The CDR3 loop reads CAISVRQAQPQHF. The CDR3 nucleotides read TGTGCCATCAGTGTGAGACAGGCTCAGCCCCAGCATTTT.

The chain links TRBV7-2 to TRBJ2-3; D is undetermined. This CDR3 region has 15 residues. V gave up 0 bases and J gave up 2 bases, with 9 bases separating them. CDR1 is SGHTA, CDR2 FQGNSA, per germline. The CDR3 DNA reads TGTGCCAGCAGCTTAGCATCAACCTACACAGATACGCAGTATTTT. Amino acids: CASSLASTYTDTQYF. The complete variable domain, with remaining parts taken from reference TRBV7-2 and TRBJ2-3, reads GAGVSQSPSNKVTEKGKDVELRCDPISGHTALYWYRQSLGQGLEFLIYFQGNSAPDKSGLPSDRFSAERTGGSVSTLTIQRTQQEDSAVYLCASSLASTYTDTQYFGPGTRLTVL.

The chain recombines TRBV3-1 with TRBJ1-5; possibly TRBD1 for D (6 bases). CDR3 length: 14 residues. Germline CDR1 LGHDT, CDR2 YNNKEL (reference sequence). Trimming removed 5 bases from V and 3 bases from J, with 11 bases in between. CDR3 residues: CASSRTAHNQPQHF. CDR3 sequence (DNA): TGTGCCAGCAGCAGGACAGCGCACAATCAGCCCCAGCATTTT.

For this clonotype: Its ends do not fully match the called genes, so a read error is possible. The chain uses TRBV29-1 and TRBJ2-1, with 10 nucleotides matching TRBD1. Germline V gene data show CDR1 as SQVTM and CDR2 as ANQGSEA. CDR3 length equals 15 residues. This CDR3 reads CSVAPGTGAYNKQFF. The CDR3 DNA reads TGCAGCGTTGCTCCCGGGACAGGGGCCTACAATAAGCAGTTCTTC.

The rearrangement uses TRBV5-5 and TRBJ2-1; D possibly matches TRBD1 or TRBD2 (5 bases each). The better agreement between TRBJ2-7 and the DNA end casts doubt on the J call. The germline gives CDR1 SGHKS, CDR2 YYEKEE (reference sequence). There are 15 residues in the CDR3. CDR3 region: CASSARQTDYNEQYF. The CDR3 coding sequence is TGTGCCAGCAGTGCGAGACAGACAGACTACAATGAGCAGTACTTC.

The J gene is TRBJ2-5, the V gene TRBV3-1; TRBD2 matches 7 bases. The CDR3 extends over 15 amino acids. The germline CDR1 and CDR2 sequences are LGHDT and YNNKEL (reference sequence). J was trimmed by 5 bases and V by 8 bases; bases with no gene match: 14. CDR3 sequence (DNA): TGTGCCAGCGTAAGATCGGGACTACCCGCGGAGACCCAGTACTTC. Protein sequence: CASVRSGLPAETQYF.

The chain links TRBV6-2 or TRBV6-3 to TRBJ2-1; D may correspond to TRBD1 or TRBD2 (5 bases each). The V end lost 2 bases, the J end lost 4 bases, and 15 bases lay between the germline ends. Germline assignment: CDR1 MNHEY and CDR2 SVGEGT. The CDR3 covers 16 residues. The CDR3 loop reads CASSYGGGGKYNEQFF. For the CDR3, the DNA is TGTGCCAGCAGTTACGGTGGGGGTGGCAAGTACAATGAGCAGTTCTTC.

The V call is TRBV27, the J call TRBJ2-4; 11 positions match TRBD1. The J call may be in error: the DNA end matches TRBJ2-7 better. CDR1 is MNHEY, CDR2 SMNVEV, per germline (reference sequence). CDR3 length: 15 amino acids. CDR3 in DNA: TGTGCCAGCAGAAACAGGGACAGGGGGACCTACGAGCAGTACTTC. Protein product: CASRNRDRGTYEQYF.

The V call is TRBV7-9, the J call TRBJ2-1, with D unclear. Germline V CDR1 and CDR2: SEHNR, FQNEAQ (reference sequence). V was clipped by 4 bases and J by 7 bases, with 17 bases between them. The CDR3 is 15 residues long. Written as DNA, the CDR3 is TGTGCCAGCAGCTCGGGCCCCCTAAAAGGGAATGAGCAGTTCTTC. This gives the protein CASSSGPLKGNEQFF.

The chain uses TRBV7-8 and TRBJ1-1; D not resolved. The CDR3 loop spans 15 amino acids. The V end lost 2 bases, the J end lost 5 bases, and 15 bases lay between the germline ends. Germline loops: CDR1 SGHVS, CDR2 FQNEAQ. The CDR3 reads CASSLSVQSGTEAFF. Here the CDR3 DNA reads TGTGCCAGCAGCTTATCGGTACAGTCTGGGACTGAAGCTTTCTTT.

On this clonotype: A read error is possible here, since a much larger clone lies one base away. The chain couples TRBV29-1 to TRBJ2-1; 10 bases align to TRBD2. The J call may be in error: the DNA end matches TRBJ2-7 better. CDR3 length equals 14 residues. Germline CDR1 reads SQVTM; CDR2 reads ANQGSEA. The CDR3 DNA sequence: TGCAGCGCCGTAGCGGGGGGAACCTACAATGAGCAGTACTTC. Its translation is CSAVAGGTYNEQYF.

The chain joins TRBV21-1 to TRBJ1-2; the table names TRBD1, a call not compared with the DNA. TRBV21-1 is tagged as a pseudogene. The CDR3 totals 16 residues. The CDR3 region is CARKQRQGAPNYGYTF. DNA of the CDR3: TGTGCCAGAAAGCAAAGACAGGGGGCGCCTAACTATGGCTACACCTTC.

The chain recombines TRBV20-1 with TRBJ2-7; TRBD1 matches at 8 bases. Germline lookup yields CDR1 DFQATT and CDR2 SNEGSKA (reference sequence). This CDR3 is built from 13 residues. The V gene end was trimmed by 3 bases and the J gene end by 4 bases; junction bases not matched to a gene: 5. The CDR3 coding sequence is TGCAGTGCTAGGACGCGGACAGGGTACGAGCAGTACTTC. Translation: CSARTRTGYEQYF.

This chain joins TRBV20-1 and TRBJ2-3; D is ambiguous. The CDR3 loop spans 12 amino acids. The V gene's germline CDR1 is DFQATT and CDR2 SNEGSKA (reference sequence). The germline V and J ends were trimmed by 5 bases and 0 bases, with 6 bases remaining between them. CDR3 coding DNA: TGCAGTGCTGCCACTAGCACAGATACGCAGTATTTT. This codes for CSAATSTDTQYF.

This chain connects TRBV5-1 to TRBJ2-7; TRBD2 matches 13 bases. CDR3 length equals 16 residues. J was trimmed by 1 base and V by 1 base; bases with no gene match: 2. Germline V lookup: CDR1 SGHRS, CDR2 YFSETQ. CDR3 coding DNA: TGCGCCAGCAGCTTGACTAGCGGGGGGGATTCCTACGAGCAGTACTTC. This sequence encodes CASSLTSGGDSYEQYF.

As DNA, the CDR3 is TGTGCCAGCAGCTTCAGGCATGGATATAGCACAGATACGCAGTATTTT. This codes for CASSFRHGYSTDTQYF. The V call is TRBV7-2, the J call TRBJ2-3; D gene unclear. Germline CDR1 is SGHTA and CDR2 is FQGNSA. The CDR3 sequence is 16 residues long. V was pared by 3 bases and J by 0 bases, with 13 bases between.

This chain links TRBV9 with TRBJ2-1; D may be TRBD2 (6 bases). CDR3 length: 15 residues. Germline V lookup: CDR1 SGDLS, CDR2 YYNGEE. Trimming took off 2 bases at V and 4 bases at J, with 13 bases between the two ends. In DNA, the CDR3 is TGTGCCAGCAGCGTGGGCGGGGCCGGTTACAATGAGCAGTTCTTC. Protein: CASSVGGAGYNEQFF.

This clonotype was recorded a few times. The genes are TRBV5-8 and TRBJ1-2; possibly TRBD1 for D (6 bases). The V gene lost 4 bases and the J gene lost 5 bases, with 12 bases spanning the gap. This CDR3 is 13 amino acids long. The germline gives CDR1 SGHTS, CDR2 YDEGEE. For the CDR3, the DNA is TGTGCCAGCAGCCCCGGGACACCTTATGGCTACACCTTC. Its translation: CASSPGTPYGYTF.

A remark on this clonotype: Compared with germline, one end of the junction differs, possibly owing to a read error. The gene calls are TRBV20-1 and TRBJ2-4; 9 bases align to TRBD1. The CDR3 loop spans 14 amino acids. Germline V gene lookup returns CDR1 DFQATT and CDR2 SNEGSKA (reference sequence). CDR3 in DNA: TGCAGTGCTCGGGACAGGGCCATAGCGAACATTCAGTGCTTC. Protein sequence: CSARDRAIANIQCF.